Shown below are 21 T cell receptor beta chains from a single sample sequenced in a study of human T cells and chemical hapten exposure. TCRdb re-called the RACE reads through MiXCR, storing one row per CDR3 protein. Among 80,000 to 100,000 distinct CDR3 sequences listed, about a tenth were seen once. Sample time point: patch test 3, about 24 weeks after DPC sensitization. Treatment reported: therapeutic diphenylcyclopropenone sensitization with weekly scalp DPC. This specimen consisted of whole blood, obtained in connection with sensitization to the hapten diphenylcyclopropenone (DPC). The origin of the receptors is a woman in her thirties with alopecia areata. Some clones in this sample may be carry-over from other donors' samples.

This clonotype was observed many times. The rearrangement joins TRBV27 to TRBJ2-1; 9 bases map to TRBD2. This CDR3 contains 16 residues. From germline, CDR1 is MNHEY and CDR2 SMNVEV (reference sequence). V lost 6 bases, J lost 3 bases, and 9 bases stayed unmatched. The CDR3 spells CASRDPSGDNYNEQFF. The DNA of the CDR3 is TGTGCCAGCAGGGACCCTAGCGGGGATAACTACAATGAGCAGTTCTTC.

This clonotype was seen a few times. The chain is built from TRBV28 and TRBJ2-3; D perhaps matches TRBD1 (8 bases). This CDR3 has 15 amino acids. Trimming took off 4 bases at V and 1 base at J, with 12 bases between the two ends. Germline V lookup: CDR1 MDHEN, CDR2 SYDVKM. CDR3 DNA: TGTGCCAGCAGTTCGGGGGGACAGGGCACAGATACGCAGTATTTT. This gives the protein CASSSGGQGTDTQYF.

This clonotype was picked up many times. This chain joins TRBV9 and TRBJ2-5, with TRBD2 identical over 7 bases. CDR1 SGDLS and CDR2 YYNGEE come from the germline V gene. The CDR3 spans 16 residues. V dropped 2 bases and J dropped 1; count of bases not matched to a gene: 8. In nucleotides, the CDR3 is TGTGCCAGCAGCGTCTCAGCGGGGCAGGGCCAAGAGACCCAGTACTTC. Protein product: CASSVSAGQGQETQYF.

This clonotype was seen at least ten times. This chain links TRBV27 with TRBJ1-5; D remains ambiguous. The length of the CDR3 is 17 residues. From germline, CDR1 is MNHEY and CDR2 SMNVEV (reference sequence). V lost 6 bases and J 1 base, leaving 19 bases between the germline ends. The CDR3 bases are TGTGCCAGCAGCCAAATATCAGGTCGTATGAGCAATCAGCCCCAGCATTTT. Its protein is CASSQISGRMSNQPQHF.

This clonotype was seen many times. V gene TRBV10-2 combines with J gene TRBJ1-6, with D unresolved. The V gene's germline CDR1 is WSHSY and CDR2 SAAADI. The CDR3 runs to 13 residues. V was clipped by 9 bases and J by 0 bases, with 6 bases between them. The CDR3 loop is CASGSSYNSPLHF. In nucleotides, the CDR3 is TGCGCCAGTGGGTCCTCCTATAATTCACCCCTCCACTTT.

In its sample, this clonotype was seen many times. The chain couples TRBV6-4 to TRBJ2-3; D is possibly TRBD2 (6 bases). Germline CDR1 reads MRHNA; CDR2 reads SNTAGT. CDR3 length equals 15 residues. The ends were cut back, 4 bases at V and 4 bases at J, with 15 bases in the middle. The CDR3 sequence: CASSVGGSGADTQYF. CDR3 coding DNA: TGTGCCAGCAGTGTTGGAGGGAGTGGGGCAGATACGCAGTATTTT.

The genes are TRBV19 and TRBJ1-5, with D tentatively TRBD1 (6 bases). V dropped 5 bases and J dropped 6 bases, with 20 bases sitting between them. The CDR3 is made up of 16 amino acids. From germline, CDR1 is LNHDA and CDR2 SQIVND (reference sequence). The CDR3 spells CASSPEDRGGSQPQHF. In nucleotides, the CDR3 is TGTGCCAGTAGTCCCGAGGACAGAGGCGGAAGTCAGCCCCAGCATTTT.

V gene TRBV5-1 combines with J gene TRBJ2-3; TRBD2 aligns across 9 bases. The V gene end was trimmed by 0 bases and the J gene end by 6 bases; junction bases not matched to a gene: 8. The CDR3 is 16 residues long. Looked up from germline, CDR1 is SGHRS and CDR2 is YFSETQ. DNA for the CDR3: TGCGCCAGCAGCTTGGAAGGCGGGGGGGCAACGGATACGCAGTATTTT. This translates into CASSLEGGGATDTQYF.

This clonotype occurred many times. The rearrangement uses TRBV4-3 and TRBJ2-2; 8 positions match TRBD1. The CDR3 covers 14 residues. V trimming: 2 bases; J trimming: 6 bases; junction bases outside the gene matches: 2. CDR1 is LGHNA, CDR2 YSLEER, per germline. CDR3 coding DNA: TGCGCCAGCAGCCAAACAGGGGGGCCCGGGGAGCTGTTTTTT. Encoded protein: CASSQTGGPGELFF.

This clonotype came up a few times. V is TRBV7-9 and J is TRBJ1-5; unclear D gene. CDR3 length: 14 amino acids. Trimming left V 6 bases short and J 0 bases short, with 9 bases between. The germline CDR1 and CDR2 sequences are SEHNR and FQNEAQ (reference sequence). The CDR3 DNA sequence: TGTGCCAGCAGTCCCTACAATAGCAATCAGCCCCAGCATTTT. As protein: CASSPYNSNQPQHF.

This clonotype was seen repeatedly, ten times or more. The chain links TRBV20-1 to TRBJ2-7; D may match TRBD1 or TRBD2 (5 bases each). V lost 4 bases and J 2 bases, leaving 18 bases between the germline ends. Germline CDR1 and CDR2: DFQATT and SNEGSKA (reference sequence). This CDR3 spans 15 amino acids. The CDR3 reads CSATSTRGVAYEQYF. Written as DNA, the CDR3 is TGCAGTGCTACCTCAACTAGAGGGGTCGCCTACGAGCAGTACTTC.

The sample holds a few counts of this clonotype. V and J are TRBV7-6 and TRBJ2-1, with 12 bases identical to TRBD2. This CDR3 has 14 amino acids. Trimming at V came to 5 bases and at J to 8 bases, leaving 4 bases not matched to a gene. Germline V lookup: CDR1 SGHVS, CDR2 FNYEAQ. The CDR3 DNA reads TGTGCCAGCAGCCAGACTAGCGGGGGATATGAGCAGTTCTTC. It specifies CASSQTSGGYEQFF.

This clonotype was counted a few times. V usage is TRBV20-1 and J usage is TRBJ2-1, with 7 bases that match TRBD2. Trimming cost V 3 bases and J 4 bases; bases outside gene matches: 6. CDR3 length equals 14 residues. Germline assignment: CDR1 DFQATT and CDR2 SNEGSKA (reference sequence). CDR3 bases: TGCAGTGCTAGTGCTCTAGCGGATTACAATGAGCAGTTCTTC. Its translation is CSASALADYNEQFF.

The chain recombines TRBV2 with TRBJ2-7; 9 nucleotides match TRBD2. The CDR3 has 14 residues. CDR1 is SNHLY and CDR2 is FYNNEI in the germline V gene. V was pared by 7 bases and J by 0 bases, with 4 bases of the junction left unmatched. The chain's CDR3 is CASTGTSSSYEQYV. CDR3 in DNA: TGTGCCAGCACCGGGACTAGCTCCTCCTACGAGCAGTACGTC.

This clonotype was recorded a few times. The gene calls are TRBV7-9 and TRBJ1-1, with D possibly being TRBD1 (6 bases). Germline CDR1 and CDR2: SEHNR and FQNEAQ (reference sequence). The CDR3 has 11 amino acids. Trimming took off 5 bases at V and 7 bases at J, with 8 bases between the two ends. In DNA form, the CDR3 reads TGTGCCAGCAGCCCGGACAGTGAAGCTTTCTTT. As protein: CASSPDSEAFF.

This clonotype was observed a handful of times. The chain has TRBV20-1 and TRBJ1-6, with D perhaps matching TRBD1 (6 bases). The V gene lost 4 bases and the J gene lost 10 bases, with 17 bases spanning the gap. Germline V CDR1 and CDR2: DFQATT, SNEGSKA (reference sequence). This CDR3 is 14 amino acids long. The CDR3 nucleotides read TGCAGTGCTACAGAGGACAGATTGGGGTCACCCCTCCACTTT. Its translation is CSATEDRLGSPLHF.

The chain recombines TRBV27 with TRBJ2-2; D ambiguous. V was clipped by 0 bases and J by 2 bases, with 10 bases between them. Germline V gene lookup returns CDR1 MNHEY and CDR2 SMNVEV (reference sequence). The length of the CDR3 is 16 residues. Here the CDR3 DNA reads TGTGCCAGCAGTTTATCCATTACCCTCAACACCGGGGAGCTGTTTTTT. Amino acids: CASSLSITLNTGELFF.

At least ten counts were recorded for this clonotype. The V and J genes are TRBV27 and TRBJ1-5; no reliable D call. The germline V gene has CDR1 MNHEY and CDR2 SMNVEV (reference sequence). V lost 7 bases, J lost 0 bases, and 13 bases lay in between. This CDR3 is built from 15 residues. The CDR3, as DNA: TGTGCCAGCACCCGCTTTGGAAATAGCAATCAGCCCCAGCATTTT. The encoded protein is CASTRFGNSNQPQHF.

This clonotype was recorded at least ten times. The chain has TRBV20-1 and TRBJ2-7; 8 bases are a match to TRBD2. The CDR3 runs to 16 residues. The germline V gene has CDR1 DFQATT and CDR2 SNEGSKA (reference sequence). V dropped 5 bases and J dropped 1; count of bases not matched to a gene: 13. The CDR3 is CSAPPPTSERSYEQYF. CDR3 sequence (DNA): TGCAGTGCTCCCCCGCCGACTAGCGAACGATCCTACGAGCAGTACTTC.

The rearrangement joins TRBV15 to TRBJ2-1; TRBD2 matches 11 bases. V lost 2 bases and J lost 4; bases outside the gene matches: 4. The germline gives CDR1 LNHNV, CDR2 YYDKDF (reference sequence). This CDR3 has 16 residues. The CDR3 DNA sequence: TGTGCCACCAGCAGATATACTAGCGGGGGATACAATGAGCAGTTCTTC. Its translation is CATSRYTSGGYNEQFF.

This clonotype was seen repeatedly, ten times or more. The chain employs TRBV6-5 and TRBJ2-3, with 7 bases lining up with TRBD1. J gave up 6 bases and V 0 bases, and 6 bases lay outside the gene matches. The CDR3 is 15 amino acids. Germline CDR1 MNHEY, CDR2 SVGAGI. The CDR3 loop is CASSYSTGFPDTQYF. The CDR3 DNA sequence: TGTGCCAGCAGTTACTCGACAGGGTTCCCCGATACGCAGTATTTT.